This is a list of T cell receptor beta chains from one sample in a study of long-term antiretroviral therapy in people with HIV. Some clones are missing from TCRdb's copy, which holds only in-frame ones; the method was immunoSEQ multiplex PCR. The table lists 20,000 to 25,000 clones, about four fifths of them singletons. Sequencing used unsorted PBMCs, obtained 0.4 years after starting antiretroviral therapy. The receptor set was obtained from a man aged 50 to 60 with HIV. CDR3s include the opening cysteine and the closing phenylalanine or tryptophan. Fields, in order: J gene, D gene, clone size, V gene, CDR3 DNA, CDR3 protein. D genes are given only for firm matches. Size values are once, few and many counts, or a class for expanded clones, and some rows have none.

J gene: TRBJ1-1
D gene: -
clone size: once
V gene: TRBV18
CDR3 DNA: TGTGCCAGCTCACCTCCAGGACGAACTGAAGCTTTCTTT
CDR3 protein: CASSPPGRTEAFF

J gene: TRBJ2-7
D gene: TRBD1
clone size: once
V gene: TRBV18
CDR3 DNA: TGTGCCAGCTCACCATACAGGGGGTCTTCCTACGAGCAGTACTTC
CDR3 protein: CASSPYRGSSYEQYF

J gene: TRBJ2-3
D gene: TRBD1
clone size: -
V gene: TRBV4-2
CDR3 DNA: TGTGCCAGCAGCCTAACCGGGACAGGGGAAACAGATACGCAGTATTTT
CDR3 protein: CASSLTGTGETDTQYF

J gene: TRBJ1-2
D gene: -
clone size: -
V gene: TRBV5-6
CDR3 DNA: TGTGCCAGCAGCTCACATGGAGAACGCTATGGCTACACCTTC
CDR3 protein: CASSSHGERYGYTF

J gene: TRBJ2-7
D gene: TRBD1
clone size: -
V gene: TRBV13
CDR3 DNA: TGTGCCAGCAGCCTAAGGGACAGAGGCTACGAGCAGTACTTC
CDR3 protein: CASSLRDRGYEQYF

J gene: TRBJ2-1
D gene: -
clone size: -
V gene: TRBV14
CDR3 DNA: TGTGCCAGCAGCGAAAGAGTTTCCGTTTACAATGAGCAGTTCTTC
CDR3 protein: CASSERVSVYNEQFF

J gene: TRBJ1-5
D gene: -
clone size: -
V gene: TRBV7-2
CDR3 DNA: TGTGCCAGCAGCTCCAGGGGTAGGGATCAGCCCCAGCATTTT
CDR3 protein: CASSSRGRDQPQHF

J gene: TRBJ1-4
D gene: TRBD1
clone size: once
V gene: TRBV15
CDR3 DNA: TGTGCCACCAGCAGAGGGGACAGCTCTAATGAAAAACTGTTTTTT
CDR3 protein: CATSRGDSSNEKLFF

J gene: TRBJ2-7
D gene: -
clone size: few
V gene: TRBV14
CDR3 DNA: TGTGCCAGCAGCATTTACATCTCCTACGAGCAGTACTTC
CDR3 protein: CASSIYISYEQYF

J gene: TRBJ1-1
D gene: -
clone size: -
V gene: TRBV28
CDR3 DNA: TGTGCCAGCAGCCGACTCCTACCATGGAACACTGAAGCTTTCTTT
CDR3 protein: CASSRLLPWNTEAFF

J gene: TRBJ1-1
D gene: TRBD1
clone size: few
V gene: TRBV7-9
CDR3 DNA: TGTGCCAGCAGCATCCGGACAGGCAGAATGAACACTGAAGCTTTCTTT
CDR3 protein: CASSIRTGRMNTEAFF

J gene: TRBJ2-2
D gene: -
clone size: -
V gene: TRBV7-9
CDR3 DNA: TGTGCCACCACCCTTTTAGGAAGGAACACCGGGGAGCTGTTTTTT
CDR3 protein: CATTLLGRNTGELFF

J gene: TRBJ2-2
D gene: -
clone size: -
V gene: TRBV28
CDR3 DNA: TGTGCCAGCAGTTTACAGGGGCGAGGAACCGGGGAGCTGTTTTTT
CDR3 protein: CASSLQGRGTGELFF

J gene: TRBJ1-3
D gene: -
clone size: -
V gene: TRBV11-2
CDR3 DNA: TGTGCCAGCAGCTCCCCCAGGGTGTCTGGAAACACCATATATTTT
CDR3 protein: CASSSPRVSGNTIYF

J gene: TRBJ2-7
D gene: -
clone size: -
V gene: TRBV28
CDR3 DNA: TGTGCCAGCAGTTTAGCGGGCCCTTCCTACGAGCAGTACTTC
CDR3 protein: CASSLAGPSYEQYF

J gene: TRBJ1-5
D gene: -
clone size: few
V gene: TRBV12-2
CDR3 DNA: TGTGCAAGTCGCTTAAAAACAACAGGGTATAGGGGCAATCAGCCCCAGCATTTT
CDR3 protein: CASRLKTTGYRGNQPQHF

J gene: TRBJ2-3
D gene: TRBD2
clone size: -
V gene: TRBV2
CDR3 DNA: TGTGCCAGCAGCAGACTAGTAGCGGGTGATACGCAGTATTTT
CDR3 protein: CASSRLVAGDTQYF

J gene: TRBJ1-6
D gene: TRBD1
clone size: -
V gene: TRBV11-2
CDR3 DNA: TGTGCCAGCAGCTACAACAGGGGCAGTTCACCCCTCCACTTT
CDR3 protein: CASSYNRGSSPLHF

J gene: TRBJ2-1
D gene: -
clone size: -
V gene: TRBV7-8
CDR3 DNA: TGTGCCAGCAGACCAGTAACGGGCGAGCAGTTCTTC
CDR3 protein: CASRPVTGEQFF

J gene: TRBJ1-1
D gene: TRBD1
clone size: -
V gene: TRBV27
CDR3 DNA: TGTGCCAGCAGTTTGACAGGGGGCCTGAACACTGAAGCTTTCTTT
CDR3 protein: CASSLTGGLNTEAFF

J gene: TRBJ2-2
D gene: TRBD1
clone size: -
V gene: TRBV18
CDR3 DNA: TGTGCCAGCTCACCCCTTACAGGGGCGCCGGGGACCGGGGAGCTGTTTTTT
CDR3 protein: CASSPLTGAPGTGELFF

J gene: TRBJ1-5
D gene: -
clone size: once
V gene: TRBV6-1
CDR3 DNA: TGTGCCAGCAGTGACGGTAGGGTCCCTCTACAGCCCCAGCATTTT
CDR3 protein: CASSDGRVPLQPQHF

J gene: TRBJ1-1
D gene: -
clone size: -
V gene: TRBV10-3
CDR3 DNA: TGTGCCATCAGTGATTTGGGTGAAGCTTTCTTT
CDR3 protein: CAISDLGEAFF

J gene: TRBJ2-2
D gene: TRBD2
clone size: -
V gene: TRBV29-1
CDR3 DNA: TGCAGCGTTGAGGGGGAGGGTGGCACCGGGGAGCTGTTTTTT
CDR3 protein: CSVEGEGGTGELFF

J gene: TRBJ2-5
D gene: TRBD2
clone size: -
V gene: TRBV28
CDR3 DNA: TGTGCCAGCACCCCTAGCGGGGGTACCCAAGAGACCCAGTACTTC
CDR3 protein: CASTPSGGTQETQYF

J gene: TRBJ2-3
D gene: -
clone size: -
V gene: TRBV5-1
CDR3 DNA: TGCGCCAGCAGCTCTACGGGAAGCCCAGGGTCCCACAGCAGCAATACGCAGTATTTT
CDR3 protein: CASSSTGSPGSHSSNTQYF

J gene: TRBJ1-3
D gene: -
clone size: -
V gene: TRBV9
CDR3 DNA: TGTGCCAGCAGCTCGACAGGCTGGGACTCTGGAAACACCATATATTTT
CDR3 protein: CASSSTGWDSGNTIYF

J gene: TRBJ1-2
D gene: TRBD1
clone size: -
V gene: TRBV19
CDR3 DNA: TGTGCCAGTAGCACCCCCGACAGGGGAAACTATGGCTACACCTTC
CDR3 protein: CASSTPDRGNYGYTF

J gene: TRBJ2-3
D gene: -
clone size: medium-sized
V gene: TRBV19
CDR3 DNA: TGTGCCAGTAGTATAGTCGGGGTCGCAGGTACGCAGTATTTT
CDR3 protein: CASSIVGVAGTQYF

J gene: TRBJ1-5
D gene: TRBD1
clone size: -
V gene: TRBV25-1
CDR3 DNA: TGTGCCAGCAGTGATTCGGACAGGGGAGGCAATCAGCCCCAGCATTTT
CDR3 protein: CASSDSDRGGNQPQHF

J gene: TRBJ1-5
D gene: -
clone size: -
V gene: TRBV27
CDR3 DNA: TGTGCCAGCAGTTTTGGGATCCCAGGCCAGCCCCAGCATTTT
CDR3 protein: CASSFGIPGQPQHF

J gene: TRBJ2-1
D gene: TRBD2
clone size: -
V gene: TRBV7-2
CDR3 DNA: TGTGCCAGCGGGGGGGCCTACAATGAGCAGTTCTTC
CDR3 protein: CASGGAYNEQFF

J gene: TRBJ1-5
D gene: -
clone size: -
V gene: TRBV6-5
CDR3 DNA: TGTGCCAGCAGAGCTGGCCGGAATCAGCCCCAGCATTTT
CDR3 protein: CASRAGRNQPQHF

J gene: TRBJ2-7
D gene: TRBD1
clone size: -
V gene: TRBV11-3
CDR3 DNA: TGTGCCAGCAGGGGACAGGGGGGGAACTACGAGCAGTACTTC
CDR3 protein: CASRGQGGNYEQYF

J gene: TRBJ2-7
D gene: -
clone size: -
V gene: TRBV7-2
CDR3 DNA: TGTGCCAGCAGCTTAAAGGCCTCCTACGAGCAGTACTTC
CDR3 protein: CASSLKASYEQYF

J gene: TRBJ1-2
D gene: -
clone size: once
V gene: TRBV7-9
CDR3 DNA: TGTGCCAGCAGCTTAGGCGGCAGCGTTAACTATGGCTACACCTTC
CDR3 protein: CASSLGGSVNYGYTF

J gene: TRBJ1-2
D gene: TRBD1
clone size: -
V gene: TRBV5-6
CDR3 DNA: TGTGCCAGCAGCTTGGGGGACAGGACCTACTATGGCTACACCTTC
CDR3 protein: CASSLGDRTYYGYTF

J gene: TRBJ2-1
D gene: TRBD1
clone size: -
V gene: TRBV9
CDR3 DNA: TGTGCCAGCAGCGTGGCCGGGACAGCCTCCTACAATGAGCAGTTCTTC
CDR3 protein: CASSVAGTASYNEQFF

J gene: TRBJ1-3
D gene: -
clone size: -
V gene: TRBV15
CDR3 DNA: TGTGCCACCAGCAGAGATTTCTCACAGAGGAGCTCTGGAAACACCATATATTTT
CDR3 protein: CATSRDFSQRSSGNTIYF

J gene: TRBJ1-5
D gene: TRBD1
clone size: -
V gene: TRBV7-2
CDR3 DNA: TGTGCCAGCAGCTATTTGGACAGGGGCCATCAGCCCCAGCATTTT
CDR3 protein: CASSYLDRGHQPQHF

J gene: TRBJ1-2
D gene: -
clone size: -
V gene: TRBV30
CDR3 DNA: TGTGCCTGGAGGGTAACCGGGCCTAAAAATGGCTACACCTTC
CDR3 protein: CAWRVTGPKNGYTF

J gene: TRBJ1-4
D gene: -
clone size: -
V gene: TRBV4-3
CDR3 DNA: TGCGCCAGCAGCCAAGAAGCGGGGCAGACTAATGAAAAACTGTTTTTT
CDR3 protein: CASSQEAGQTNEKLFF

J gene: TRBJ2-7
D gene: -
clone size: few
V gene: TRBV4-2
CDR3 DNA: TGTGCCAGCAGCCACCTGGGTCGGGGGAACGAGCAGTACTTC
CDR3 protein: CASSHLGRGNEQYF

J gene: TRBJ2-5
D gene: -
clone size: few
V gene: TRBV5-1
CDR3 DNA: TGCGCCAGCACTGGGGAGGGGACAAAAGAGACCCAGTACTTC
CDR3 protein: CASTGEGTKETQYF

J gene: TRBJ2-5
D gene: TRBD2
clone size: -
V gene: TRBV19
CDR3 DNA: TGTGCCAGTAGTCAGCGGGGACTGAAAGAGACCCAGTACTTC
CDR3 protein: CASSQRGLKETQYF

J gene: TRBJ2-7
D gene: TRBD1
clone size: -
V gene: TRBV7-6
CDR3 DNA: TGTGCCAGCAGCCGCCGGACAGGAAGTAACTACGAGCAGTACTTC
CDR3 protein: CASSRRTGSNYEQYF

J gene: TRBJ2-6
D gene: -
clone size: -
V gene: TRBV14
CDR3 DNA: TGTGCCAGCAGCACTTGGCAGCTCTCTGGGGCCAACGTCCTGACTTTC
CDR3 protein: CASSTWQLSGANVLTF

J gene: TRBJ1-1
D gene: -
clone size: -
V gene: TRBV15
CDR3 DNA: TGTGCCACCAGCAGAGGGTCCTTCGGGGGGACTGAAGCTTTCTTT
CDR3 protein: CATSRGSFGGTEAFF

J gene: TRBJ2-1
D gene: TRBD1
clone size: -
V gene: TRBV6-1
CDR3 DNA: TGTGCCAGCAGTCTTACAGGGGGGAGTATCAATGAGCAGTTCTTC
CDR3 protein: CASSLTGGSINEQFF

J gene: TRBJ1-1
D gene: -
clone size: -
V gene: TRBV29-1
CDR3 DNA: TGCAGCGTTGGACAGCGGTACACTGAAGCTTTCTTT
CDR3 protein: CSVGQRYTEAFF

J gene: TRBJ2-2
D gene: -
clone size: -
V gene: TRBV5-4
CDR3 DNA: TGTGCCAGCAGCTTGAGCACCGGGGAGCTGTTTTTT
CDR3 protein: CASSLSTGELFF

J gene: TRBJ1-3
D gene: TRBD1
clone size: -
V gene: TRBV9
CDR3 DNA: TGTGCCAGCAGCGCCCGGACAGGGGCCAACTCTGGAAACACCATATATTTT
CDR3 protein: CASSARTGANSGNTIYF